The clone carrying this T cell receptor (beta chain) has only one observation. The data were obtained in a study of blood T cell repertoires in COVID-19. Libraries were prepared by immunoSEQ multiplex PCR; TCRdb keeps only in-frame clonotypes and omits some of them. The sample holds 200,000 or so clones, roughly 83% seen once. The CDR3 totals 13 residues. Germline V CDR1 and CDR2: MNHEY, SVGAGI. Trimming shortened V by 7 bases and J by 2 bases, and 9 bases separated the two germline ends. The clonotype originates from a woman in her thirties or forties with acute COVID-19. The specimen was PBMCs or T cells enriched from blood (not recorded which). V gene TRBV6-5 combines with J gene TRBJ1-3; the D is unclear. The CDR3 reads CASKGGTGNTIYF. The CDR3 bases are TGTGCCAGCAAGGGAGGGACTGGAAACACCATATATTTT.